This TCR beta chain originates from a study of regulatory T cells in long-lasting Graves disease. Points from the study as a whole: It was in persistent disease that TRBV28, TRBJ1-2 and TRBJ2-5 were favored. Peripheral blood, not thyroid tissue, was the sole material studied.

Building of the TCR beta libraries involved iRepertoire HTBI primers and Arm-PCR of CDR3 regions. One entry per CDR3 protein results from TCRdb running MiXCR on the multiplex PCR reads. This table has 350,000 to 450,000 distinct CDR3 sequences, 10% to 15% appearing once. Noted time point: newly diagnosed GD, antithyroid drugs for less than 3 months. Following extraction of RNA from PBMCs, that RNA was used to make the TCR library. At least ten counts were recorded for this clonotype. Antigen: not known. Germline lookup yields CDR1 MNHNS and CDR2 SASEGT. The CDR3 consists of 15 residues. V gave up 6 bases and J gave up 3 bases; unmatched junction bases: 6. These same records also appear under a second study, on T cells in Graves' hyperthyroidism and ophthalmopathy. Per that study: Onset of ophthalmopathy came a median around 6.5 months after the model predicted it.

The chain has TRBV6-1 and TRBJ1-2, with TRBD1 identical over 11 bases. The source was peripheral blood mononuclear cells (PBMCs), collected at new diagnosis, from a patient treated with antithyroid drugs. The receptor's source is a young woman with Graves disease. The CDR3 loop is CASSGQGALDYGYTF. The DNA of the CDR3 is TGTGCCAGCAGCGGACAGGGGGCTTTGGACTATGGCTACACCTTC.